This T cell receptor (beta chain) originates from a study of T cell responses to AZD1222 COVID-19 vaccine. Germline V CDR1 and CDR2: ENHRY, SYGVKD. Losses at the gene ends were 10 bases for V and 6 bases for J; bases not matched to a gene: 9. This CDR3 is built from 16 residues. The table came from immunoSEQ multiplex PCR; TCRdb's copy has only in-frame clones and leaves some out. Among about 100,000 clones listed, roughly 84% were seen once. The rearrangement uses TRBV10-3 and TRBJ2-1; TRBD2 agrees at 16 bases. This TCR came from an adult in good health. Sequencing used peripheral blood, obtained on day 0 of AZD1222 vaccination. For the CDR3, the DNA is TGTGCCACCGGGACTAGCGGGGGGGTCGGAAGCAATGAGCAGTTCTTC. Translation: CATGTSGGVGSNEQFF.